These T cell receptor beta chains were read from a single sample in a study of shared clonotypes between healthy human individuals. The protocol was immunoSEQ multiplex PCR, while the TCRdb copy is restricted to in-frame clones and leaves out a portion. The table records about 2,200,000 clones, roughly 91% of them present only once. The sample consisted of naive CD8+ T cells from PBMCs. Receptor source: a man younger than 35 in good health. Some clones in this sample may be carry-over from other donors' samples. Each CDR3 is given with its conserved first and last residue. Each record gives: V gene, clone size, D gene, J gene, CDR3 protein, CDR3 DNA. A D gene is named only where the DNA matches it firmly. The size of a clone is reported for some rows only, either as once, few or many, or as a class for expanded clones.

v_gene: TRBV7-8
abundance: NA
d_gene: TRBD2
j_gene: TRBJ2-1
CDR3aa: CASSPIAGGREREQFF
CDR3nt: TGTGCCAGCAGCCCGATAGCGGGAGGCCGAGAGCGGGAGCAGTTCTTC

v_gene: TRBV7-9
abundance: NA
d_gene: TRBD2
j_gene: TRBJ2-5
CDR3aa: CASSGGLAEETQYF
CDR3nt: TGTGCCAGCAGCGGGGGACTAGCGGAAGAGACCCAGTACTTC

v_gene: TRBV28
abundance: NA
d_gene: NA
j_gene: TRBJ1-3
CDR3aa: CASIQGRGYLPGNTIYF
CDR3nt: TGTGCCAGCATCCAAGGGCGAGGGTATTTGCCTGGAAACACCATATATTTT

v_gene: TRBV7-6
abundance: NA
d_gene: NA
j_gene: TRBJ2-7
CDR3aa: CASSLGVGVTYEQYF
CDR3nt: TGTGCCAGCAGCTTAGGGGTAGGGGTAACCTACGAGCAGTACTTC

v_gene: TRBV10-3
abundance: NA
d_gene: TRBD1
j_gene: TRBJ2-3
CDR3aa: CAISLGTGWDTQYF
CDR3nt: TGTGCCATCAGCCTCGGGACAGGGTGGGATACGCAGTATTTT

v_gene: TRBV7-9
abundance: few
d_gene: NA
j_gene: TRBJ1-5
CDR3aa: CASSQGDQPQHF
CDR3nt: TGTGCCAGCAGCCAAGGGGATCAGCCCCAGCATTTT

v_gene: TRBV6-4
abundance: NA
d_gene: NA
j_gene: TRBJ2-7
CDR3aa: CATRQAKAYEQYF
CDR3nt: TGTGCCACTAGACAGGCGAAGGCCTACGAGCAGTACTTC

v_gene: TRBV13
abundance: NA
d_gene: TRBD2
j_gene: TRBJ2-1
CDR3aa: CASSLSGGPNEQFF
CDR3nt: TGTGCCAGCAGCTTATCGGGAGGGCCGAATGAGCAGTTCTTC

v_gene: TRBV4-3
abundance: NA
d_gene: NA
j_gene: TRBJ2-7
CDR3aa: CASSQTWGPSTYEQYF
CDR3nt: TGCGCCAGCAGCCAGACCTGGGGACCATCGACCTACGAGCAGTACTTC

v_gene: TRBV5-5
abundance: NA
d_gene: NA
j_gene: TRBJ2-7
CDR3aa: CASSFVLGVYEQYF
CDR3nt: TGTGCCAGCAGCTTTGTCTTAGGGGTCTACGAGCAGTACTTC

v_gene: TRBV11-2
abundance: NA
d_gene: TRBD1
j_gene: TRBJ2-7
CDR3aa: CASSPTFGTGIYEQYF
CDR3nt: TGTGCCAGCAGCCCCACATTTGGGACAGGGATCTACGAGCAGTACTTC

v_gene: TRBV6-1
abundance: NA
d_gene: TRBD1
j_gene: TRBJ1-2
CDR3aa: CASNGGQGSLDYTF
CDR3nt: TGTGCCAGCAATGGGGGACAGGGGTCTTTAGACTACACCTTC

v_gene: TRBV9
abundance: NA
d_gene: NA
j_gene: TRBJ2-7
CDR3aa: CASSPGGEQYF
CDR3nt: TGTGCCAGCAGCCCAGGTGGCGAGCAGTACTTC

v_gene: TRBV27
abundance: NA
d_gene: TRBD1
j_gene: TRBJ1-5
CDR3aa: CASSRRDSNQPQHF
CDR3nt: TGTGCCAGCAGCCGCCGGGACAGTAATCAGCCCCAGCATTTT

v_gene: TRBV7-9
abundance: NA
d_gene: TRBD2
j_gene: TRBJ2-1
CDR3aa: CASSLTRREGYNEQFF
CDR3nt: TGTGCCAGCAGCTTAACGCGTCGGGAGGGTTACAATGAGCAGTTCTTC

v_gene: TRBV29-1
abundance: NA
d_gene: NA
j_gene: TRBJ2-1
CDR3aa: CSVKPGLYNEQFF
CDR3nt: TGCAGCGTAAAGCCCGGGCTGTACAATGAGCAGTTCTTC

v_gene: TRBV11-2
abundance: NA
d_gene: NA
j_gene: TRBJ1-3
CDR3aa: CASSLDYAGSGNTIYF
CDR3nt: TGTGCCAGCAGCTTAGATTACGCAGGGTCCGGAAACACCATATATTTT

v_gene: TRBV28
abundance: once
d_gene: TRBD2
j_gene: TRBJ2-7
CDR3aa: CASSLGGRNSYEQYF
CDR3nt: TGTGCCAGCAGTTTGGGCGGGAGGAACTCCTACGAGCAGTACTTC

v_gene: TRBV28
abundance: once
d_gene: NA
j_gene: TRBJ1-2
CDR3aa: CASSQGSGYTF
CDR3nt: TGTGCCAGCAGCCAAGGATCCGGCTACACCTTC

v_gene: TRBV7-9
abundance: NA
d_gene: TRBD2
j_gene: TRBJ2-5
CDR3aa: CASSGPRGGETQYF
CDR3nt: TGTGCCAGCAGCGGCCCAAGGGGAGGGGAGACCCAGTACTTC

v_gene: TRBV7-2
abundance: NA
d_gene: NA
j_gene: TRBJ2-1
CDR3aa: CASSLVWGGEQFF
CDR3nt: TGTGCCAGCAGCTTAGTTTGGGGAGGTGAGCAGTTCTTC